These 9 T cell receptor beta chains were sequenced from one sample in a study of cytomegalovirus exposure and HLA in healthy donors. A multiplex PCR was run with 60 Vbeta primers and 13 Jbeta primers. The data were produced by immunoSEQ multiplex PCR, yet TCRdb's version contains in-frame clones alone and is incomplete. The table shows over 80,000 clones, with approximately 80% occurring only once. Sequenced material: PBMCs. The receptor set was obtained from a man between 40 and 49 years old in good health and CMV-seronegative.

This chain links TRBV19 with TRBJ1-1; TRBD1 aligns across 7 bases. Trimming took 6 bases from V and 7 from J; bases not matched to a gene: 5. This CDR3 comprises 12 residues. In germline, CDR1 is LNHDA, CDR2 SQIVND (reference sequence). CDR3: CASRRGQSEAFF. CDR3 DNA sequence: TGTGCCAGTAGACGGGGACAGAGTGAAGCTTTCTTT.

V and J are TRBV29-1 and TRBJ2-3, with 7 bases matching TRBD1. This CDR3 is built from 14 residues. Germline assignment: CDR1 SQVTM and CDR2 ANQGSEA. V was clipped by 6 bases and J by 0 bases; unmatched bases: 6. The CDR3 sequence is CSVCMGQSTDTQYF. The CDR3 DNA sequence: TGCAGCGTCTGTATGGGACAGAGCACAGATACGCAGTATTTT.

CDR3: CASSNTVGGNQPQHF. CDR3 bases: TGTGCCAGCAGTAACACGGTAGGAGGCAATCAGCCCCAGCATTTT. The chain has TRBV27 and TRBJ1-5; D is unclear. Trimming took 5 bases from V and 2 from J, leaving 13 bases between them. The CDR3 is 15 residues long. Germline lookup yields CDR1 MNHEY and CDR2 SMNVEV (reference sequence).

The chain has TRBV6-4 and TRBJ1-3; the D is unclear. Per germline, CDR1 MRHNA and CDR2 SNTAGT. V lost 8 bases and J lost 8, with 10 bases in between. The length of the CDR3 is 11 residues. Here the CDR3 DNA reads TGTGCCAGCGAAAGCGGGCACACCATATATTTT. Protein sequence: CASESGHTIYF.

This clone has just a few counts. The CDR3 here is CASSQDRTGSSHYEQYF. In DNA form, the CDR3 reads TGCGCCAGCAGCCAAGATAGGACAGGGAGTTCCCACTACGAGCAGTACTTC. This sequence joins TRBV4-3 and TRBJ2-7, with TRBD1 matching over 8 bases. V lost 0 bases to trimming and J lost 3 bases; unmatched junction nucleotides: 10. The germline V gene has CDR1 LGHNA and CDR2 YSLEER. CDR3 length: 17 amino acids.

The V call is TRBV9, the J call TRBJ1-2; 7 nucleotides line up with TRBD1. The ends lost 0 bases at V and 0 bases at J; junction bases unmatched: 5. The CDR3 is made up of 16 amino acids. Germline V lookup: CDR1 SGDLS, CDR2 YYNGEE. CDR3 sequence (DNA): TGTGCCAGCAGCGTAGAAGGGGGCGAGGCTAACTATGGCTACACCTTC. As protein: CASSVEGGEANYGYTF.

The chain couples TRBV7-2 to TRBJ2-7, with D unresolved. The CDR3 is made up of 14 amino acids. Germline loops: CDR1 SGHTA, CDR2 FQGNSA. V was clipped by 1 base and J by 3 bases, with 10 bases between them. CDR3 coding DNA: TGTGCCAGCAGCTTAGATGGCAAATTCTACGAGCAGTACTTC. This gives the protein CASSLDGKFYEQYF.

J is TRBJ2-5 and V is TRBV19; D is perhaps TRBD2 (6 bases). The CDR3 has 11 residues. CDR1 is LNHDA and CDR2 is SQIVND in the germline V gene (reference sequence). The V end was cut by 7 bases, the J end by 5 bases, with 8 bases between. Written as DNA, the CDR3 is TGTGCCAGTACCGGGAGCGAGACCCAGTACTTC. It yields the protein CASTGSETQYF.

The count of this clone is one. The J gene is TRBJ1-2, the V gene TRBV4-3, with 11 nucleotides matching TRBD1. This CDR3 contains 14 residues. Germline V gene data show CDR1 as LGHNA and CDR2 as YSLEER. V lost 1 base and J lost 7; bases outside the gene matches: 2. The CDR3 spells CASSQGTGGFGYTF. The CDR3 DNA reads as TGCGCCAGCAGCCAAGGGACAGGGGGCTTTGGCTACACCTTC.